What follows are 15 T cell receptor beta chains derived from one specimen sequenced in a study of T cell responses to AZD1222 COVID-19 vaccine. Clones were sequenced by immunoSEQ multiplex PCR, and TCRdb holds only the in-frame ones, with some missing. The sample yields about 96,000 clones, 89% seen once. This material consisted of peripheral blood, taken on day 0 of AZD1222 vaccination. The receptors shown here come from an adult in good health.

The chain links TRBV30 to TRBJ1-2, with D hard to call. Germline CDR1 and CDR2: GTSNPN and SVGIG (reference sequence). CDR3 length: 13 residues. The V end lost 0 bases, the J end lost 7 bases, and 12 bases lay between the germline ends. The CDR3, as DNA: TGTGCCTGGAGTGTGGTTAATGGGGTTGGCTACACCTTC. This codes for CAWSVVNGVGYTF.

This chain connects TRBV18 to TRBJ2-7; D remains ambiguous. Germline-derived CDR1 and CDR2 are KGHSH and LQKENI. Trimming stripped 2 bases from V and 6 bases from J, with 17 bases between. The CDR3 sequence is 15 residues long. CDR3 in DNA: TGTGCCAGCTCACCAGGATCGTCTAGGAGCTCCGAGCAGTACTTC. This encodes CASSPGSSRSSEQYF.

This sequence joins TRBV4-1 and TRBJ1-5; perhaps TRBD1 as D (5 bases). From germline, CDR1 is MGHRA and CDR2 YSYEKL. Trimming took 1 base from V and 0 from J, leaving 19 bases between them. CDR3 length: 19 amino acids. CDR3 nucleotides: TGCGCCAGCAGCCAAGGCTCAGGGAGTTACACTTATAGCAATCAGCCCCAGCATTTT. Translating it yields CASSQGSGSYTYSNQPQHF.

This chain connects TRBV7-2 to TRBJ2-1; either TRBD1 or TRBD2 may fit D (5 bases each). The CDR3 is 16 amino acids. The germline V gene encodes CDR1 SGHTA and CDR2 FQGNSA. The V end lost 5 bases, the J end lost 9 bases, and 23 bases lay between the germline ends. The CDR3 spells CASSHARDPGTGEQFF. In DNA, the CDR3 is TGTGCCAGCAGCCACGCCAGGGACCCGGGAACGGGTGAGCAGTTCTTC.

This chain joins TRBV6-5 and TRBJ1-1; D gene unclear. Germline CDR1 MNHEY, CDR2 SVGAGI. The CDR3 totals 13 residues. The ends were cut back, 6 bases at V and 3 bases at J, with 11 bases in the middle. CDR3 in DNA: TGTGCCAGCAGGCGGAGGGCGGACACTGAAGCTTTCTTT. Amino acids: CASRRRADTEAFF.

The rearrangement uses TRBV11-3 and TRBJ2-1; D may be TRBD1 (6 bases). The V gene lost 4 bases and the J gene lost 6 bases, with 16 bases spanning the gap. The CDR3 contains 15 residues. Germline V gene sequence: CDR1 SGHNT, CDR2 YENEEA. In DNA form, the CDR3 reads TGTGCCAGCAGCTCGCAGGGGAGTCAGGGCAATGAGCAGTTCTTC. Encoded protein: CASSSQGSQGNEQFF.

This clone was seen only a few times. This chain links TRBV12-3 or TRBV12-4 with TRBJ1-1; D might be TRBD1 (5 bases). The CDR3 length is 13 residues. The V end lost 2 bases, the J end lost 7 bases, and 11 bases lay between the germline ends. The CDR3 DNA is TGTGCCAGCAGTTTAAGACAGTCCAATGAAGCTTTCTTT. This translates into CASSLRQSNEAFF.

This clone was recorded a few times. The V and J genes are TRBV6-1 and TRBJ1-2; D is possibly TRBD1 (6 bases). The CDR3 spans 15 residues. Germline-derived CDR1 and CDR2 are MNHNS and SASEGT. V shed 2 bases and J shed 2 bases, with 12 bases lying between them. This CDR3 reads CASSEWGAENYGYTF. The CDR3 DNA sequence: TGTGCCAGCAGTGAATGGGGGGCGGAGAACTATGGCTACACCTTC.

The chain has TRBV3-1 (or the pseudogene TRBV3-2) and TRBJ1-2; D gene ambiguous. The CDR3 spans 14 residues. The germline CDR1 and CDR2 sequences are LGHDT and YNNKEL (reference sequence). Trimming pared 0 bases from V and 8 bases from J, leaving 13 bases between. The CDR3 reads CASSQDYSLGGYTF. For the CDR3, the DNA is TGTGCCAGCAGCCAAGATTACAGCCTGGGCGGCTACACCTTC.

J is TRBJ1-2 and V is TRBV12-3 or TRBV12-4, with unresolved D. The length of the CDR3 is 13 residues. Deletions cut 5 bases from V and 5 bases from J, with 12 bases between. The CDR3 bases are TGTGCCAGCAGTCAAGGATTATTTTATGGCTACACCTTC. Translation gives CASSQGLFYGYTF.

This rearrangement joins TRBV4-3 to TRBJ2-3; maybe TRBD1 (5 bases). The CDR3 contains 12 residues. Trimming shortened V by 0 bases and J by 9 bases, and 7 bases separated the two germline ends. Germline V gene lookup returns CDR1 LGHNA and CDR2 YSLEER. The CDR3 protein is CASSQEGETQYF. CDR3 nucleotide sequence: TGCGCCAGCAGCCAAGAAGGGGAAACGCAGTATTTT.

The genes are TRBV6-6 and TRBJ1-1; 11 nucleotides align to TRBD1. This CDR3 spans 15 amino acids. Germline CDR1 and CDR2: MNHNY and SVGAGI (reference sequence). V lost 2 bases and J lost 6; bases outside the gene matches: 5. DNA for the CDR3: TGTGCCAGCAGTTACCGGGACAGGGGGGCTCCTGAAGCTTTCTTT. It specifies CASSYRDRGAPEAFF.

CDR3 DNA sequence: TGTGCCAGCAGTTTATACCCAGGGGTGGAGGGCTACACCTTC. Protein sequence: CASSLYPGVEGYTF. This sequence joins TRBV28 and TRBJ1-2; D may be TRBD1 (6 bases). Germline lookup yields CDR1 MDHEN and CDR2 SYDVKM. V lost 1 base and J lost 8, with 14 bases in between. This CDR3 region has 14 residues.

This rearrangement joins TRBV19 to TRBJ1-1; D gene unclear. Trimming removed 5 bases at V and 1 base at J, with 5 bases between. CDR1 LNHDA and CDR2 SQIVND come from the germline V gene (reference sequence). The CDR3 has 12 residues. For the CDR3, the DNA is TGTGCCAGTAGTCCGACGAACACTGAAGCTTTCTTT. Translating it yields CASSPTNTEAFF.

This clone was detected only once. The V and J genes are TRBV29-1 and TRBJ2-3, with D perhaps matching TRBD2 (5 bases). Trimming removed 4 bases at V and 1 base at J, with 12 bases between. The CDR3 has 14 residues. In germline, CDR1 is SQVTM, CDR2 ANQGSEA. The CDR3 protein is CSVVLSEGTDTQYF. For the CDR3, the DNA is TGCAGCGTTGTTCTTAGCGAGGGCACAGATACGCAGTATTTT.